This T cell receptor (beta chain) stems from a study of blood T cell repertoires in COVID-19. Whole-study context: Material from acute and convalescent COVID-19 was sourced from the United States, Italy and Spain. Sources were T cells, B-cell-depleted T cells, or PBMCs; the material itself was cDNA or gDNA.

In the source study's methods: Using reference gene primer amplification, nucleated cell counts were estimated. Measured with immunoSEQ multiplex PCR; TCRdb has only the in-frame clones, and not every one. The D gene and trimming were derived from the DNA, and the V and J assignments and clone size from that table. The sample has approximately 180,000 clones; 80% to 90% are singletons. Germline-derived CDR1 and CDR2 are SGHTA and FQGTGA. Trimming stripped 5 bases from V and 5 bases from J, with 12 bases between. The CDR3 is made up of 13 amino acids. The source material was peripheral blood. The J gene is TRBJ2-5, the V gene TRBV7-3; D is unresolved. This sequence originates from a man aged 55 to 70 with acute or convalescent COVID-19. The CDR3 region has the DNA TGTGCCAGCAGCCTCCGGAGATGGGAGACCCAGTACTTC. It codes for CASSLRRWETQYF.